This TCR beta chain was captured in a study of blood T cell repertoires in COVID-19 (dated by TCRdb to the early 2020s). With regard to the full study: Collaborator samples came from the United States, Italy and Spain and covered acute and convalescent phases of COVID-19. Where HLA class I and class II types were available, the types were taken from metadata supplied by the sample provider, not from assay-based typing. The prospective study material was composed of cDNA or gDNA derived from T cells, B-cell-depleted T cells, or PBMCs. A de-identified subject ID, COVID-19 status, age in years and sex were almost always included in the sample metadata. The repertoires were released in a freely available public database meant as a resource for research on the immune response to SARS-CoV-2. Samples were obtained from the ongoing ImmuneRACE study (first 160 participants) and from over a thousand subjects provided by 6 global collaborators. The dataset comprised deeply sampled blood TCRbeta repertoires from subjects exposed to, actively infected with, or recovered from COVID-19.

V is shortened by 6 bases, J by 6 bases, and the region joining them spans 18 bases. The CDR3 sequence holds 15 residues, the cysteine and phenylalanine included. The CDR3 DNA has 45 bases and is translated from base 1. From a lookup of the germline V gene, CDR1 and CDR2 are MNHEY and SVGAGI. The immunoSEQ Assay, a bias-controlled multiplex PCR, was used to amplify TCRbeta CDR3 regions from genomic DNA. Under the source paper's analysis protocol: Nucleated cell counts per sample were estimated from amplification of reference gene primers within the assay. Sequence reads were collapsed and filtered to measure the absolute abundance of every unique TCRbeta CDR3 rearrangement. For each sample, productive Simpson clonality was calculated as the square root of Simpson's diversity index over productive rearrangements. TCRdb holds this immuneACCESS table with in-frame rearrangements only. Some clones are missing; in checked studies, unresolved V genes explain under half, and the rest has no known cause. For V, J and clone size, that table is used; D and trimming come from the DNA. This sample has some 41,000 clones in its table, and 86% of those were observed once. 7.5% to 10% of the sample comes from the top ten.

Study-level results and caveats: The amount of clinical and demographic metadata varied by source and participant and was provided uncurated.

The collaborating institutions used their own protocols to collect whole blood in K2EDTA tubes. For TCRbeta analysis, collaborators shipped samples as frozen whole blood, isolated PBMCs, or DNA extracted from either of those sample types. On this clone: The antigen this receptor binds is unknown. No much larger clone is present one base from it, and per-base qualities are unavailable.

Here the chain combines TRBV6-5 and TRBJ2-1, with TRBD2 perhaps the D gene, on 5 matching bases. The specimen was peripheral blood. This receptor was taken from a human donor in a cohort sampled during active COVID-19. The sequenced DNA is TGTGCCAGCAGACCCCCGGGAACCTTCGGCAATGAGCAGTTCTTC. Its coded protein is CASRPPGTFGNEQFF.